The present T cell receptor beta chain was sequenced within a study of PD-1 blockade in classical Hodgkin lymphoma. Findings and caveats of the study: Baseline diversity in complete responders resembled that of newly diagnosed patients.

The V segment lost 3 bases and the J segment 7 bases; nucleotides outside the gene matches: 11. The germline CDR1 and CDR2 sequences are KGHSH and LQKENI. The CDR3 spans 15 residues. All trial patients relapsed after autologous stem cell transplantation. Complete response, partial response or progressive disease was recorded as best response. Remarks on this clone: Its specificity is unknown.

TCRdb's table, derived via immunoSEQ multiplex PCR, lists solely in-frame clones and lacks some. The data hold some 14,000 clones, with 78% observed a single time. J is TRBJ2-7 and V is TRBV18; 8 nucleotides match TRBD1. This specimen was peripheral blood mononuclear cells (PBMCs), taken before the second cycle of nivolumab. The TCR comes from a human donor with classical Hodgkin lymphoma. Here the CDR3 reads CASSPLGQGIREQYF. The CDR3 region has the DNA TGTGCCAGCTCACCCCTTGGACAGGGTATTAGGGAGCAGTACTTC.